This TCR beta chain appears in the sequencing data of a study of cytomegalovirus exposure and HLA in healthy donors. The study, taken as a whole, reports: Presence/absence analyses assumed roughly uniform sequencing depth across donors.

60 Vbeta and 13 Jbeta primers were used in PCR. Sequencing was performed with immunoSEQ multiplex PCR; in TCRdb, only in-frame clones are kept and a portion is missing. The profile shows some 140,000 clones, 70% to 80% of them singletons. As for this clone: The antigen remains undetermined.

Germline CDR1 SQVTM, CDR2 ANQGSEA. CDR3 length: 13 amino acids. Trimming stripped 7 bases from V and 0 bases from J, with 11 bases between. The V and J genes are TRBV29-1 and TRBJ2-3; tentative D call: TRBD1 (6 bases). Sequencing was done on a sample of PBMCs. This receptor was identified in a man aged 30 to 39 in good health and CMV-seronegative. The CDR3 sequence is CSAGDISTDTQYF. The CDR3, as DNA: TGCAGCGCCGGGGACATCAGCACAGATACGCAGTATTTT.